This T cell receptor (beta chain) was captured in a study of beta chain features in type 1 diabetes. Notes on the study in general: For type 1 diabetes patients, VDJ junctions showed fewer insertions and more deletions. Sampled from patients, naive, central memory and Treg TCRB repertoires appeared more similar than those sampled from healthy donors.

The authors sorted CD4+ naive, central memory, regulatory and stem cell-like memory cells via CD45RO/CCR7/CD25/CD127/CD95/CD27. For this clone: Its cognate antigen is unknown.

Sequenced material consisted of expressed TCRB transcripts (all of the isolated RNA was reverse transcribed). Sequenced by immunoSEQ multiplex PCR; TCRdb stores in-frame clones only, minus some. The sample lists some 900,000 clones; around a sixth were seen once. The V gene lost 1 base and the J gene lost 6 bases, with 6 bases spanning the gap. The germline gives CDR1 SEHNR, CDR2 FQNEAQ (reference sequence). This CDR3 region has 12 residues. This chain connects TRBV7-9 to TRBJ1-2; D not resolved. Input material: naive CD4+ T cells from blood. The source is a woman between 18 and 29 years old in good health. This CDR3 is CASSLGVHGYTF. The CDR3 nucleotides are TGTGCCAGCAGCTTAGGGGTTCATGGCTACACCTTC.